This TCR beta chain derives from a study of blood T cells in healthy people across ages. The table lists this clonotype with a few counts. In germline, CDR1 is DFQATT, CDR2 SNEGSKA (reference sequence). CDR3 length: 13 residues. Trimming removed 7 bases at V and 4 bases at J, with 16 bases between. A second roughly 6 to 12 cycle PCR used barcoded and J-beta primers. Every single cDNA molecule received a tag from a template-switch adaptor with 12 random nucleotides. TCRdb recomputed calls from the 5' RACE reads with MiXCR, one row per CDR3 protein. The profile shows about 1.5 million distinct CDR3 sequences, 42% of them singletons.

The rearrangement joins TRBV20-1 to TRBJ2-5; maybe TRBD1 (6 bases). This clonotype was sampled from a woman under 30 in good health. Sequencing was performed on blood. In nucleotides, the CDR3 is TGCAGTGTTCGACAGGAGGTGGGAGAGACCCAGTACTTC. It encodes CSVRQEVGETQYF.